This TCR beta chain was captured in a study of blood T cell repertoires in COVID-19. TCRdb keeps only in-frame clones here, not all; method: immunoSEQ multiplex PCR. Here the sample spans some 300,000 clones, about 90% being singletons. Germline V lookup: CDR1 LNHDA, CDR2 SQIVND (reference sequence). The CDR3 runs to 15 residues. V was clipped by 5 bases and J by 8 bases, with 21 bases between them. This chain connects TRBV19 to TRBJ1-2, with D maybe TRBD1 (6 bases). This receptor was taken from a woman aged 25 to 39 with COVID-19, enrolled during active disease. Material: peripheral blood. DNA of the CDR3: TGTGCCAGTAGTCCTCAAAGTACAGGGCACGGAGGCTACACCTTC. It yields the protein CASSPQSTGHGGYTF.